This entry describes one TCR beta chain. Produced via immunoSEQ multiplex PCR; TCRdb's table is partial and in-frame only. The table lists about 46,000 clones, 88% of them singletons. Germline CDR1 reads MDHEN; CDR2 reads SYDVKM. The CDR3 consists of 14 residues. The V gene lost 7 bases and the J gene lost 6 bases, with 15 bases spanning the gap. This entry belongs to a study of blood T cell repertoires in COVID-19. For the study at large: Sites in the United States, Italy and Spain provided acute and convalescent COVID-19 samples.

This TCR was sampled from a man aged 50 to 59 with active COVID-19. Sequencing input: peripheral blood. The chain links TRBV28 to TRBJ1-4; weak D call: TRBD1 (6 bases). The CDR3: CASKGEGAYEKLFF. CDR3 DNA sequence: TGTGCCAGCAAGGGGGAAGGAGCTTATGAAAAACTGTTTTTT.